Here is one T cell receptor (beta chain) with its context. Its antigen is still unknown. The CDR3 has 18 amino acids. With V trimmed by 10 bases and J by 0 bases, 18 bases remained unmatched. Germline V gives CDR1 ENHRY, CDR2 SYGVKD. This entry is derived from a study of post-analysis software for immune sequencing data. Points from the study as a whole: Controls had lower frequencies than patients of 4 or 5 TRBV segments, which included TRBV5-6, TRBV5-1 and TRBV20-1.

Built from TCR beta cDNA, the libraries had unique molecular identifiers in them. TCRdb independently ran MiXCR on the PCR reads; one entry per CDR3 protein. The sample carries about 570,000 distinct CDR3 sequences, 34% recorded once. This rearrangement joins TRBV10-3 to TRBJ1-5; TRBD1 aligns across 7 bases. The sequencing sample was made of blood. This TCR came from a girl aged 2 to 17 with multiple sclerosis. The CDR3 loop is CATNQGDGDSYSNQPQHF. CDR3 nucleotides: TGTGCCACAAACCAGGGGGACGGGGACAGCTATAGCAATCAGCCCCAGCATTTT.